This entry features one TCR gamma chain sequence. Its antigen remains unidentified. The CDR3 is 13 residues long. V dropped 5 bases and J dropped 1; count of bases not matched to a gene: 5. The germline gives CDR1 GITISATS, CDR2 ISYDGTV (reference sequence). The data stem from a study of intestinal T cells in coeliac disease. Overall study findings and caveats: Coeliac and control groups differed significantly in age. CDR3 sequence counts may reflect PCR duplicates rather than true repeats. Reported leave-one-out accuracy of TRD kmer clustering was roughly 90%.

The TRG library came from about 0.2 ug of biopsy DNA amplified with LymphoTrack primers. TCRdb reran clone calling via CATT on the multiplex PCR reads. The table records around 570 gamma-chain clones, about 53% of them present only once. More than 8 formalin-fixed paraffin-embedded scrolls, each 5 µm thick, supplied each case's genomic DNA. Sequencing used a duodenal biopsy. This rearrangement joins TRGV9 to TRGJ1 or TRGJ2. This receptor was identified in a human donor who served as a control with a normal duodenal biopsy, not a healthy volunteer. This CDR3 reads CALWGRNYYKKLF. In nucleotides, the CDR3 is TGTGCCTTGTGGGGGCGAAATTATTATAAGAAACTCTTT.